Presented here are 5 T cell receptor beta chains from one specimen sequenced in a study of blood T cell repertoires in COVID-19. Sequencing used immunoSEQ multiplex PCR; TCRdb keeps in-frame clones, though not all of them. Among around 250,000 clones, around 89% were seen once, and the ten largest hold about 4%. Sequenced sample: PBMCs or T cells enriched from blood (not recorded which). Source of these receptors: a woman aged 25 to 39 who had recovered from COVID-19.

This clone has more than one count but fewer than ten. The V and J genes are TRBV9 and TRBJ1-3; no reliable D call. Germline lookup yields CDR1 SGDLS and CDR2 YYNGEE. The CDR3 covers 14 residues. Trimming stripped 3 bases from V and 1 base from J, with 8 bases between. The CDR3 sequence is CASSAASSGNTIYF. The CDR3 DNA follows: TGTGCCAGCAGCGCCGCGAGTTCTGGAAACACCATATATTTT. Full variable domain (rest looked up from reference TRBV9 and TRBJ1-3): DSGVTQTPKHLITATGQRVTLRCSPRSGDLSVYWYQQSLDQGLQFLIQYYNGEERAKGNILERFSAQQFPDLHSELNLSSLELGDSALYFCASSAASSGNTIYFGEGSWLTVV.

The chain combines TRBV18 with TRBJ2-3; no definite D call. The CDR3 runs 10 residues. Germline CDR1 is KGHSH and CDR2 is LQKENI. V lost 5 bases and J 6 bases, leaving 3 bases between the germline ends. DNA of the CDR3: TGTGCCAGCTCAAGCGATACGCAGTATTTT. This codes for CASSSDTQYF.

This chain links TRBV30 with TRBJ1-1, with 9 nucleotides matching TRBD1. CDR1 is GTSNPN, CDR2 SVGIG, per germline (reference sequence). CDR3 length: 15 residues. After removal of 0 bases from V and 4 bases from J, the junction contained 6 bases not matched to a gene. CDR3 protein: CAWSVHGTGRTEAFF. CDR3 DNA sequence: TGTGCCTGGAGTGTACACGGGACAGGGCGCACTGAAGCTTTCTTT.

The rearrangement joins TRBV5-4 to TRBJ1-3; D uncertain. In germline, CDR1 is SGHNT, CDR2 YYREEE (reference sequence). Trimming took 5 bases from V and 0 from J, leaving 12 bases between them. The CDR3 has 15 amino acids. The CDR3 sequence: CASSLPGSSGNTIYF. The CDR3 DNA sequence: TGTGCCAGCAGTCTGCCCGGGTCCTCTGGAAACACCATATATTTT.

This clone was seen just once. This chain connects TRBV7-2 to TRBJ1-5; 10 bases match TRBD1. Trimming removed 1 base from V and 1 base from J; junction bases left unmatched: 1. This CDR3 spans 16 amino acids. The germline V gene encodes CDR1 SGHTA and CDR2 FQGNSA. The CDR3 here is CASSLGTGGSNQPQHF. The CDR3 region has the DNA TGTGCCAGCAGCTTAGGGACAGGGGGAAGCAATCAGCCCCAGCATTTT.